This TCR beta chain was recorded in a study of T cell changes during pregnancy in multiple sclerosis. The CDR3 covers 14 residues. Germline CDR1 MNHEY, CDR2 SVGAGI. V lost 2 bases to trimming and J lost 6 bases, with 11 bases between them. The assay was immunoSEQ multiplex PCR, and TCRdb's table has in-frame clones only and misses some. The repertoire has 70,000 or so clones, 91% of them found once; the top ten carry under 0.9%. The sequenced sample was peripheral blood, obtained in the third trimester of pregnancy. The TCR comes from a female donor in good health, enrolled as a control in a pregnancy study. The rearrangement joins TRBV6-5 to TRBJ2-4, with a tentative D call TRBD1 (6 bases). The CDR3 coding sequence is TGTGCCAGCAGTTACAGGACAGAAACAAACATTCAGTACTTC. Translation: CASSYRTETNIQYF.